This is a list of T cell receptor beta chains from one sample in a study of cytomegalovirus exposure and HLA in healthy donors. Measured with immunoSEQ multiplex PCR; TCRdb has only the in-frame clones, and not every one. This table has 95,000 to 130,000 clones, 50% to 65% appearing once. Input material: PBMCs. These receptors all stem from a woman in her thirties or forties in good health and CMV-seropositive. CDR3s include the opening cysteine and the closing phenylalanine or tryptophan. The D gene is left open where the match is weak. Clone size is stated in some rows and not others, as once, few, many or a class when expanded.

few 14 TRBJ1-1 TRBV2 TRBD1 CASSRTGWNTEAFF TGTGCCAGCTCGAGGACAGGGTGGAACACTGAAGCTTTCTTT
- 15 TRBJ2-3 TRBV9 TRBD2 CASSPRTSGTDTQYF TGTGCCAGCAGCCCTAGGACTAGCGGCACAGATACGCAGTATTTT
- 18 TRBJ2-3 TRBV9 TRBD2 CASSVAVGAGGVSDTQYF TGTGCCAGCAGCGTAGCGGTCGGGGCGGGAGGTGTGTCAGATACGCAGTATTTT
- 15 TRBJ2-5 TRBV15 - CATSRDRDYQETQYF TGTGCCACCAGCAGAGACCGGGACTACCAAGAGACCCAGTACTTC
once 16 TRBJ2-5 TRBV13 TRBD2 CASSFGLAGEVRTQYF TGTGCCAGCAGCTTTGGACTAGCGGGAGAGGTGAGGACCCAGTACTTC
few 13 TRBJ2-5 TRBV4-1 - CASSQGSRETQYF TGCGCCAGCAGCCAAGGGTCGCGGGAGACCCAGTACTTC
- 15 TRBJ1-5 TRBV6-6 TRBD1 CASREQGLSNQPQHF TGTGCCAGCAGAGAACAGGGGCTCAGCAATCAGCCCCAGCATTTT
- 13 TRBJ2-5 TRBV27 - CASRDRTGGTQYF TGTGCCAGCAGAGACAGGACGGGTGGGACCCAGTACTTC
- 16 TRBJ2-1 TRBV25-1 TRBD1 CASSEYTGGEYNEQFF TGTGCCAGCAGTGAATATACAGGGGGAGAGTACAATGAGCAGTTCTTC
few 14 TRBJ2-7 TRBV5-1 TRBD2 CASSWTSGSYEQYF TGCGCCAGCAGCTGGACTAGCGGCTCCTACGAGCAGTACTTC
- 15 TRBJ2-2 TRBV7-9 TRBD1 CSSSRQGANTGELFF TGTTCCAGCAGCCGACAGGGGGCGAACACCGGGGAGCTGTTTTTT
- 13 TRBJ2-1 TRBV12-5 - CASGLGGRGEQFF TGTGCTAGTGGCCTGGGGGGACGGGGTGAGCAGTTCTTC
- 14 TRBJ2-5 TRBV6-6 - CASSPNPGPGAQYF TGTGCCAGCAGTCCAAACCCGGGCCCGGGGGCCCAGTACTTC
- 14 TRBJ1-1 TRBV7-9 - CASSLGQGATEAFF TGTGCCAGCAGCTTAGGGCAGGGTGCCACTGAAGCTTTCTTT
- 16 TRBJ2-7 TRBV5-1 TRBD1 CASSLGPRDRDYEQYF TGCGCCAGCAGCTTGGGACCTCGGGACAGAGACTACGAGCAGTACTTC
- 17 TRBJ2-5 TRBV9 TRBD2 CASSPFSGLAYQETQYF TGTGCCAGCAGCCCCTTCTCGGGACTAGCGTACCAAGAGACCCAGTACTTC
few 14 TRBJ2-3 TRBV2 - CASRPSRNTDTQYF TGTGCCAGCAGACCTTCTAGGAATACAGATACGCAGTATTTT
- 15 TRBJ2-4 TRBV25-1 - CASSEYMAGVDIQYF TGTGCCAGCAGTGAATATATGGCAGGGGTAGACATTCAGTACTTC
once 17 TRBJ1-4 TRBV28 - CASSLWQGSLTNEKLFF TGTGCCAGCAGTTTGTGGCAGGGGAGTCTGACTAATGAAAAACTGTTTTTT
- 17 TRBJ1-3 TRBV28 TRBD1 CASILDRAPVSGNTIYF TGTGCCAGTATATTAGACAGGGCCCCTGTCTCTGGAAACACCATATATTTT
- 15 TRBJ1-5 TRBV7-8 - CASSLLEGDNQPQHF TGTGCCAGCAGCTTACTTGAAGGAGACAATCAGCCCCAGCATTTT
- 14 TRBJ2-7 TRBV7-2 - CASSFGRSTYEQYF TGTGCCAGCAGCTTCGGCAGGTCTACCTACGAGCAGTACTTC
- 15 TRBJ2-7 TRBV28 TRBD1 CASSLSVQGAAEQYF TGTGCCAGCAGTTTATCCGTCCAGGGGGCCGCCGAGCAGTACTTC